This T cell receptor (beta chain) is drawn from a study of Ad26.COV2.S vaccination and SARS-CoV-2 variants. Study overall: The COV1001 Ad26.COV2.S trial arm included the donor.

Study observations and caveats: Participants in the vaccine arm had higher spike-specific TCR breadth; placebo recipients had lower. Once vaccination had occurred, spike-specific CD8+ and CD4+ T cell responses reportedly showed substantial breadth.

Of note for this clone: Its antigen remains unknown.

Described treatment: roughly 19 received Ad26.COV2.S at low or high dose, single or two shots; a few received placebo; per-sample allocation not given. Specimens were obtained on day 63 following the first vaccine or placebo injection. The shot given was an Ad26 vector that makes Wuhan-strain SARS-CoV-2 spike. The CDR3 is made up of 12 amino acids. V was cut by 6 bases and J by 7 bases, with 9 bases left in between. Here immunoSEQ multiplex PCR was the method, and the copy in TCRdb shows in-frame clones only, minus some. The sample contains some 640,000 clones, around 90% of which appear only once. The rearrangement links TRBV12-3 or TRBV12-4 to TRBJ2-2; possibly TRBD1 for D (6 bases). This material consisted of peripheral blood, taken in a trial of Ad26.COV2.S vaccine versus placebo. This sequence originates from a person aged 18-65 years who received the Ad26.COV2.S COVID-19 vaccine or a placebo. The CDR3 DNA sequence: TGTGCCAGCAGCCGACAGGTCGGGGAGCTGTTTTTT. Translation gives CASSRQVGELFF.